This TCR beta chain was identified in a study of graft-versus-host responses after intestinal transplantation (TCRdb year 2021). At the level of the whole study: The transplants that recipients received were multivisceral, liver-intestinal, or isolated intestinal. All recipients received anti-thymocyte globulin induction followed by maintenance tacrolimus and steroids for approximately 3 years. Bulk TCR-beta CDR3 sequencing was used to track graft-versus-host and host-versus-graft alloreactive T cell clones in the graft, circulation and bone marrow after intestinal transplantation. To identify alloreactive clones, pre-transplant mixed lymphocyte reaction products were sequenced and then compared with unstimulated pre-transplant donor and recipient T cells. The cohort enrolled around 23 intestinal transplant recipients including one retransplant, and 3 patients lacking pretransplant specimens were excluded. A peak of at least 4% donor T cells among recipient peripheral blood mononuclear cells was the definition used for donor T cell macrochimerism. Rather than being sequenced by the commercial service, samples from a few later patients were sequenced in-house on an Illumina MiSeq and processed with MiXCR.

Turning to this clone: Its antigen remains unidentified. No quality values exist for individual bases; no much larger clone is one base distant.

From a lookup of the germline V gene, CDR1 and CDR2 are SGDLS and YYNGEE. The CDR3 covers 14 residues, taking in both the cysteine and the phenylalanine. Left in the record is the CDR3 DNA by itself, 42 bases read in frame from the first base. Results the study describes overall, beyond this receptor: Conclusions were limited by the relatively low number and heterogeneity of intestinal transplant patients. GvH clones were detected in recipient bone marrow, and some appeared earlier in ileal mucosa or blood, consistent with an intestinal mucosal origin. High GvH to HvG T cell clonal ratios were observed in the allografts of patients with donor T cell macrochimerism. Early after transplant, peak levels of circulating GvH clones were associated with declines in HvG clones.

The library came from the immunoSEQ multiplex PCR assay. In most patients, genomic DNA was isolated using the Qiagen DNeasy Blood and Tissue Kit and sent frozen to Adaptive Biotechnologies for TCR sequencing. Adaptive Biotechnologies carried out high-throughput TCR-beta CDR3 sequencing of genomic DNA for most patients. The original methods were these. Adaptive's ImmunoSEQ software supplied the TCR sequencing data for more than 15 patients, while MiXCR and VDJtools were used to process a few other patients. To correct CD4 versus CD8 sorting errors, sequences present in both subsets at a frequency ratio below 5:1 were removed. CDR3 nucleotide sequences shared between donor and recipient were removed because the origin of such sequences could not be assigned. To count as alloreactive, a clone needed at least 2-fold expansion over unstimulated cells and a minimum CFSE-low frequency of 0.002% (template counts) or 0.001% (read counts). Clones detected in sequenced pre-transplant spleen, lymph node, or MLR CFSE-low populations of the donor or recipient were defined as mappable. The cumulative frequency of alloreactive clones was calculated as a percentage of all sequences, weighted by copy number. The clones in this table, taken by TCRdb from immuneACCESS, are in-frame only. Not every clone is retained; where verified, under half of the shortfall comes from an unresolved V gene, and the cause of the rest is unknown. That table furnishes V, J and clone size, whereas the DNA furnished D and trimming. In all, the sample holds about 99,000 clones, and roughly 87% of those were seen once. The ten largest clones take up over 0.8% of the sample.

Read against the paper, the sample's time point label means: cells obtained before transplantation from donor or recipient. CD3+CD4+ and CD3+CD8+ populations were FACS-sorted from unstimulated pre-transplant donor and recipient cells taken from spleen or lymph nodes. The V and J genes are TRBV9 and TRBJ2-5, with TRBD1 perhaps the D gene, on 5 matching bases. TRBJ2-7 explains the end of the DNA better; the J call may be wrong. The sequence came from a human donor who received an intestinal transplant. This sample comprised unstimulated CD4+ T cells sorted from spleen or lymph node cells, obtained before intestinal transplant. In nucleotides, the sequence is TGTGCCAGCAGCGTAGGTCCAGGGTCCTACGAGCAGTACTTC. It codes for CASSVGPGSYEQYF.